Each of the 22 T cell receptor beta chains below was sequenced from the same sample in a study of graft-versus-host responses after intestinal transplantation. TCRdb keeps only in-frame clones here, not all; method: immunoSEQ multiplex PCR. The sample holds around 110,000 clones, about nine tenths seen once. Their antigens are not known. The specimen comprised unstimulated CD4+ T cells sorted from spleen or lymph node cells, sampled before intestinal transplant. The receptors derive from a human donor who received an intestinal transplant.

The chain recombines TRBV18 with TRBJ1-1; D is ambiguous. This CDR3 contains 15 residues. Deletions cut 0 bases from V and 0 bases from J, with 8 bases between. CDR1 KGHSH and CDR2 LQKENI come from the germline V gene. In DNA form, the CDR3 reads TGTGCCAGCTCACCACCACAGCCCATGAACACTGAAGCTTTCTTT. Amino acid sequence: CASSPPQPMNTEAFF.

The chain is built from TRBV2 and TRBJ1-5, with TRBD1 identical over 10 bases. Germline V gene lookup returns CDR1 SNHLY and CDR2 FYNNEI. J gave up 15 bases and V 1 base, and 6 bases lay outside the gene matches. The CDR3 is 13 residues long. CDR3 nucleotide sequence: TGTGCCAGCAGTGAAGGGAGGACAGGGGGTTGGCATTTT. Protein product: CASSEGRTGGWHF.

CDR3: CASNPTHTNTEAFF. The CDR3 nucleotides are TGTGCCAGCAATCCGACACATACGAACACTGAAGCTTTCTTT. The chain recombines TRBV7-2 with TRBJ1-1; D is undetermined. This CDR3 region has 14 residues. In germline, CDR1 is SGHTA, CDR2 FQGNSA. V was clipped by 7 bases and J by 1 base, with 13 bases between them.

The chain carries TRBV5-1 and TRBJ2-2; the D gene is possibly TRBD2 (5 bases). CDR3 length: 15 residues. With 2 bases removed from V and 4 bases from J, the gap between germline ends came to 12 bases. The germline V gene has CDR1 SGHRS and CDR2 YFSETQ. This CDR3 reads CASSLFLASTGELFF. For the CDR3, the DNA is TGCGCCAGCAGCTTATTTCTAGCATCCACCGGGGAGCTGTTTTTT.

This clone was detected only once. CDR3 protein: CASSFTRGRNTEAFF. CDR3 sequence (DNA): TGTGCCAGCAGCTTTACCAGGGGGCGGAACACTGAAGCTTTCTTT. The chain links TRBV7-9 to TRBJ1-1, with 8 bases fitting TRBD1. V shed 3 bases and J 1 base; nucleotides not matched to a gene: 4. This CDR3 has 15 amino acids. Per the germline V gene, CDR1 is SEHNR and CDR2 is FQNEAQ (reference sequence).

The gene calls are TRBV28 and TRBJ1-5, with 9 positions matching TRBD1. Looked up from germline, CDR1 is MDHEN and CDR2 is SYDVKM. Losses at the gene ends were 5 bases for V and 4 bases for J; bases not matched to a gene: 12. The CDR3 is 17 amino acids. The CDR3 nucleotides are TGTGCCAGCAGTACAGCCGGGACAGGGTATGGGAATCAGCCCCAGCATTTT. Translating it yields CASSTAGTGYGNQPQHF.

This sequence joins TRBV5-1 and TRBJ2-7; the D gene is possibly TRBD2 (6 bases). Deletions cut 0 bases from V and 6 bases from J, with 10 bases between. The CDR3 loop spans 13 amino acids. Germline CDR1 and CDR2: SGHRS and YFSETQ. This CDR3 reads CASSLAGELEQYF. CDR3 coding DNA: TGCGCCAGCAGCTTGGCGGGAGAACTCGAGCAGTACTTC. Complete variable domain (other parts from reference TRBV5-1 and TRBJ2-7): KAGVTQTPRYLIKTRGQQVTLSCSPISGHRSVSWYQQTPGQGLQFLFEYFSETQRNKGNFPGRFSGRQFSNSRSEMNVSTLELGDSALYLCASSLAGELEQYFGPGTRLTVT.

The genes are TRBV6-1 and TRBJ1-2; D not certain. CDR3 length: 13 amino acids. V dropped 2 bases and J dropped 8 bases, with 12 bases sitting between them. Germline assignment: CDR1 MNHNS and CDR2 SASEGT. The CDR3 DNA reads TGTGCCAGCAGTGAACTTAGTATATCCGGCTACACCTTC. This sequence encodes CASSELSISGYTF.

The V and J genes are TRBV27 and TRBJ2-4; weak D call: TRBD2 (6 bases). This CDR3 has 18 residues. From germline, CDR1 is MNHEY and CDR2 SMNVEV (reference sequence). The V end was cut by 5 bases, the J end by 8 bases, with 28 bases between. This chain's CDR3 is CASSPSSWDLTMLDIQYF. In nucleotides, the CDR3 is TGTGCCAGCAGTCCCTCCTCCTGGGACTTAACTATGCTAGACATTCAGTACTTC.

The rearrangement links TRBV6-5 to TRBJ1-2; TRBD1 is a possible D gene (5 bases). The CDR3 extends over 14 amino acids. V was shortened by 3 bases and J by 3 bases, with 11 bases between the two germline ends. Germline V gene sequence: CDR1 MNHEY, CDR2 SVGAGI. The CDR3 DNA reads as TGTGCCAGCAGTTATGGGGCGTCGGACTATGGCTACACCTTC. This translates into CASSYGASDYGYTF.

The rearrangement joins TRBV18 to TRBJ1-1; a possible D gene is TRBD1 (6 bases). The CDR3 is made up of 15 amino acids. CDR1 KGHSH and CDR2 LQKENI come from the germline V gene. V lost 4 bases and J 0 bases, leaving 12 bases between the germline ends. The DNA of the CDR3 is TGTGCCAGCTCACAACCGGGACACATGAACACTGAAGCTTTCTTT. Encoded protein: CASSQPGHMNTEAFF.

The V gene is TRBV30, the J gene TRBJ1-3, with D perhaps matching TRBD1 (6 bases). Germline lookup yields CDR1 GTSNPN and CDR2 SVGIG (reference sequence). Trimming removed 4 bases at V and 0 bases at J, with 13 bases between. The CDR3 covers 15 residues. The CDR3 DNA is TGTGCCTGGACGGGGACATCCTTCTCTGGAAACACCATATATTTT. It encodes CAWTGTSFSGNTIYF.

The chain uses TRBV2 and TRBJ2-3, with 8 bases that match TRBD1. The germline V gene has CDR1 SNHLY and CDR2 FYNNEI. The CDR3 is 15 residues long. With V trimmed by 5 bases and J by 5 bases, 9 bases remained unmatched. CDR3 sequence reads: CASSYQGAHQDTQYF. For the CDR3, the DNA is TGTGCCAGCAGTTATCAGGGGGCACATCAAGATACGCAGTATTTT.

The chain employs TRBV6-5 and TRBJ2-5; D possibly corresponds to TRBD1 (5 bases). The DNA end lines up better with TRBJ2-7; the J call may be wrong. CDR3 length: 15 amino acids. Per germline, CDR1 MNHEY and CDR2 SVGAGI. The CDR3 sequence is CASSYAGLYSDEQYF. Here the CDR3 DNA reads TGTGCCAGCAGTTACGCAGGGCTCTATTCGGACGAGCAGTACTTC.

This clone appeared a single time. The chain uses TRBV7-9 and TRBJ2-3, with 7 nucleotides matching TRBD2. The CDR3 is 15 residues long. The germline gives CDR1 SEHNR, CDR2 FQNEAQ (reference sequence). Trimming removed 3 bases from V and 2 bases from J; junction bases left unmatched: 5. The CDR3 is CASSLGLRSTDTQYF. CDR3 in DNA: TGTGCCAGCAGCTTGGGACTACGTTCCACAGATACGCAGTATTTT.

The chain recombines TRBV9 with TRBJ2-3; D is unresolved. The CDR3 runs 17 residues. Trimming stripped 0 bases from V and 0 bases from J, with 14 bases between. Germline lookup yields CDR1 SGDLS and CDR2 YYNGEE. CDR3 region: CASSVEVSFTSTDTQYF. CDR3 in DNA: TGTGCCAGCAGCGTAGAAGTCTCCTTTACTAGCACAGATACGCAGTATTTT.

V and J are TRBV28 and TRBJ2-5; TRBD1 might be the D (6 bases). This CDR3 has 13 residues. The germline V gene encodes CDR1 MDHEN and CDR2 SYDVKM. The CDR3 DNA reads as TGTGCAACGTGGGGGACACTCAAAGAGACCCAGTACTTC. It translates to CATWGTLKETQYF. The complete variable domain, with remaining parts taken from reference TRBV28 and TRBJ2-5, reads DVKVTQSSRYLVKRTGEKVFLECVQDMDHENMFWYRQDPGLGLRLIYFSYDVKMKEKGDIPEGYSVSREKKERFSLILESASTNQTSMYLCATWGTLKETQYFGPGTRLLVL.

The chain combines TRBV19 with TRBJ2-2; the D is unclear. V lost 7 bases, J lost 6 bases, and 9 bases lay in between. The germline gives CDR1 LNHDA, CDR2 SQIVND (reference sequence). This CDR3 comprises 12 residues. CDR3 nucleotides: TGTGCCAGTAACCCTGGAGCCGGGGAGCTGTTTTTT. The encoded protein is CASNPGAGELFF.

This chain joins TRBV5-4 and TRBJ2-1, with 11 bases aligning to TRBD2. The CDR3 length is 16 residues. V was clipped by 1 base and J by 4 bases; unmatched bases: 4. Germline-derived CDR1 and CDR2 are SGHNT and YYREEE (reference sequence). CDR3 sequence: CASSLLTSGNYNEQFF. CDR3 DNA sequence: TGTGCCAGCAGCTTGCTGACTAGCGGGAATTACAATGAGCAGTTCTTC.

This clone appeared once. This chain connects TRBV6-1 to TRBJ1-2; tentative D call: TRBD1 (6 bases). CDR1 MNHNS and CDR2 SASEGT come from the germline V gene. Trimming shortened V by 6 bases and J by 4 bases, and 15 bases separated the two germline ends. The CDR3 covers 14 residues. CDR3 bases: TGTGCCAGCAGAGTTATGGACAGCTTCTATGGCTACACCTTC. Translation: CASRVMDSFYGYTF.

The CDR3 loop reads CASSQEDRESYEQYF. CDR3 bases: TGCGCCAGCAGCCAAGAAGACAGGGAGAGCTACGAGCAGTACTTC. The chain recombines TRBV4-1 with TRBJ2-7; TRBD1 agrees at 7 bases. The germline V gene encodes CDR1 MGHRA and CDR2 YSYEKL. The CDR3 length is 15 residues. J gave up 3 bases and V 0 bases, and 5 bases lay outside the gene matches.

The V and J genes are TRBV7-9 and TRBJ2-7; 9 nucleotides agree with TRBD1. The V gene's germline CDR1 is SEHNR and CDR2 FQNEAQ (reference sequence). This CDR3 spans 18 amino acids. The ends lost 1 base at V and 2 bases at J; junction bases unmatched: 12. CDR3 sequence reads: CASSLVFDAGQGAYEQYF. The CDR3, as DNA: TGTGCCAGCAGCTTAGTTTTCGACGCGGGACAGGGAGCCTACGAGCAGTACTTC.